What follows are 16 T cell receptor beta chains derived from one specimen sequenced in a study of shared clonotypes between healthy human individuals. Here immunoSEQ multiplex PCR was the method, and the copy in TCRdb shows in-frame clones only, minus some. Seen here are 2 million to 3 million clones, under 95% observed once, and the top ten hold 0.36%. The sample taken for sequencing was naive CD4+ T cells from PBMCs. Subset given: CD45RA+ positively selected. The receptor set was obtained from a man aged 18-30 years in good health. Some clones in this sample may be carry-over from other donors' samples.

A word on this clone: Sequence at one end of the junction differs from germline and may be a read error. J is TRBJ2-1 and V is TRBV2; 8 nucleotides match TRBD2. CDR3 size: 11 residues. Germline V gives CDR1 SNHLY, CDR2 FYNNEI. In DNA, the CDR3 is TGTGCCAGCAGCGAGACTAGCGCGCCGATCTTC. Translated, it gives CASSETSAPIF. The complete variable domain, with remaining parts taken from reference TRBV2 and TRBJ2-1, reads EPEVTQTPSHQVTQMGQEVILRCVPISNHLYFYWYRQILGQKVEFLVSFYNNEISEKSEIFDDQFSVERPDGSNFTLKIRSTKLEDSAMYFCASSETSAPIFGPGTRLTVL.

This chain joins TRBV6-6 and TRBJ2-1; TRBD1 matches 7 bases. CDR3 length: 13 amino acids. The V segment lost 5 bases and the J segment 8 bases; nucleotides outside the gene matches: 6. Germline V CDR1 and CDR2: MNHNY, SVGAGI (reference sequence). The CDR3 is CASSRRQGHEQFF. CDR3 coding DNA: TGTGCCAGCAGTAGAAGACAGGGCCATGAGCAGTTCTTC.

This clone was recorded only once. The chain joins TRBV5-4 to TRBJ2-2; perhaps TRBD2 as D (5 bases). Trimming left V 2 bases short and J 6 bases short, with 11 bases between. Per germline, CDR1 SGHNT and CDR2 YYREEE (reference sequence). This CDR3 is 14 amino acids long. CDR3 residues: CASSFTRSPGELFF. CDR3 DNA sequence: TGTGCCAGCAGCTTTACTAGGTCACCCGGGGAGCTGTTTTTT.

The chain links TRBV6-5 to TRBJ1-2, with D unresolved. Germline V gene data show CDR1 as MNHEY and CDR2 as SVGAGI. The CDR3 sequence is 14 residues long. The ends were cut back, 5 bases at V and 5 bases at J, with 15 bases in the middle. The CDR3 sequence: CASSRSGTSYGYTF. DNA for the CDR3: TGTGCCAGCAGTAGATCCGGAACATCTTATGGCTACACCTTC.

The CDR3: CASSLAPGQGESGANVLTF. As DNA, the CDR3 is TGTGCCAGCAGTTTAGCCCCGGGACAGGGGGAATCTGGGGCCAACGTCCTGACTTTC. V and J are TRBV27 and TRBJ2-6; 11 bases fit TRBD1. The CDR3 consists of 19 residues. From germline, CDR1 is MNHEY and CDR2 SMNVEV (reference sequence). The V segment lost 2 bases and the J segment 1 base; nucleotides outside the gene matches: 7.

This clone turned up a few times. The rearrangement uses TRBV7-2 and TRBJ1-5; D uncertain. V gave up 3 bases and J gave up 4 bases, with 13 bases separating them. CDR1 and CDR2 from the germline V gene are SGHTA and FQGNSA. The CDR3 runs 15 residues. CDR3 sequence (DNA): TGTGCCAGCAGCTTTCACAGTTCTAGGAATCAGCCCCAGCATTTT. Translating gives CASSFHSSRNQPQHF.

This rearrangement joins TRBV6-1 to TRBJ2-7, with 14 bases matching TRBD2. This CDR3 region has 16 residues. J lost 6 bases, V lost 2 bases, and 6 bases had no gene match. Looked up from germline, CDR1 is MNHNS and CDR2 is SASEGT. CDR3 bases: TGTGCCAGCAGTGAAAGACTAGCGGGAGGGCCTGGCGAGCAGTACTTC. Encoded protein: CASSERLAGGPGEQYF.

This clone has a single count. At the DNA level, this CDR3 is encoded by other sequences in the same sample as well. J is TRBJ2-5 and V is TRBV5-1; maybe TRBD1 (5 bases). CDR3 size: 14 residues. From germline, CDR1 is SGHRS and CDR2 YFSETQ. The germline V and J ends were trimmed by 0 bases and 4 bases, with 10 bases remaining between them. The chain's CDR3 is CASSLVGVGETQYF. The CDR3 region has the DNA TGCGCCAGCAGCTTGGTAGGGGTCGGAGAGACCCAGTACTTC.

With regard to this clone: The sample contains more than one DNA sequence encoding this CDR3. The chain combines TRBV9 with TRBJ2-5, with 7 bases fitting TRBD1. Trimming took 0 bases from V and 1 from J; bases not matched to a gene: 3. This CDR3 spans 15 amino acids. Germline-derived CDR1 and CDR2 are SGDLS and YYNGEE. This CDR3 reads CASSVGDRVQETQYF. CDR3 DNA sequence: TGTGCCAGCAGCGTAGGTGACAGGGTCCAAGAGACCCAGTACTTC.

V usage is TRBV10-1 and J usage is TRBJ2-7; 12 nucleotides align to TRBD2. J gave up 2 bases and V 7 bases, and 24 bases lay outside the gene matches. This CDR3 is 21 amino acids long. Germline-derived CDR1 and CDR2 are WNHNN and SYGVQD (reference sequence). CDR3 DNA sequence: TGCGCCAGCATTTCCGGAGTGGGGGGGGGACTAGCGGGCCCAGGGACCTACGAGCAGTACTTC. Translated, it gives CASISGVGGGLAGPGTYEQYF.

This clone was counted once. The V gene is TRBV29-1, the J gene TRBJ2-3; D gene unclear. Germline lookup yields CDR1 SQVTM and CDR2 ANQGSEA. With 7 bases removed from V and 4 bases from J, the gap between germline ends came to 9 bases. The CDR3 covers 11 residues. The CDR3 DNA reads TGCAGCGCTAGGGTTTCAGATACGCAGTATTTT. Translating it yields CSARVSDTQYF.

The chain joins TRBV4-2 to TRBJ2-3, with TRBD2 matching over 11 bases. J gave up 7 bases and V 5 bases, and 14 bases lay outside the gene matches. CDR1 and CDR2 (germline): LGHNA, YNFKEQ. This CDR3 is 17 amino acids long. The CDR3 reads CASSTLAGGTRPNTQYF. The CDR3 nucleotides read TGTGCCAGCAGCACCCTAGCGGGAGGCACCCGACCGAATACGCAGTATTTT.

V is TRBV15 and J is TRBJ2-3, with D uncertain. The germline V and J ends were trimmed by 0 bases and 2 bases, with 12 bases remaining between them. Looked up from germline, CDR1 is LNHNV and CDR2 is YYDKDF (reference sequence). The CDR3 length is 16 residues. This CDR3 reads CATSREGRRNTDTQYF. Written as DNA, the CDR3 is TGTGCCACCAGCAGAGAGGGCAGGCGAAACACAGATACGCAGTATTTT.

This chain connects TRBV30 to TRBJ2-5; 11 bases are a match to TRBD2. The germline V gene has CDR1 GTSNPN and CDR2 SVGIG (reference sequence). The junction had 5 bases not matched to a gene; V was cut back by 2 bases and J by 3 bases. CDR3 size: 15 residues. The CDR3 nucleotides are TGTGCCTGGAGTTTAGCGGGAGGGCGAAAAGAGACCCAGTACTTC. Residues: CAWSLAGGRKETQYF.

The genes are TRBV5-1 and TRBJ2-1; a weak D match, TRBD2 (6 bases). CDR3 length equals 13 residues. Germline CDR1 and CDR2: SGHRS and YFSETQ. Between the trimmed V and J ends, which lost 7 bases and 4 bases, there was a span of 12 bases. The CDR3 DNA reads TGCGCCAGCGGGGTAGCGGCTTACAATGAGCAGTTCTTC. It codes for CASGVAAYNEQFF.

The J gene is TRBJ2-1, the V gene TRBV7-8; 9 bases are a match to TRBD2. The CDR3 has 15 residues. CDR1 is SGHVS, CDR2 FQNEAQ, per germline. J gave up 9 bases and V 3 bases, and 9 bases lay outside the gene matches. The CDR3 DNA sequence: TGTGCCAGCAGCTTTCTTGCGGGAGGGCCCCCTGAGCAGTTCTTC. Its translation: CASSFLAGGPPEQFF. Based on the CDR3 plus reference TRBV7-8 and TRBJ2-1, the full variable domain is GAGVSQSPRYKVAKRGQDVALRCDPISGHVSLFWYQQALGQGPEFLTYFQNEAQLDKSGLPSDRFFAERPEGSVSTLKIQRTQQEDSAVYLCASSFLAGGPPEQFFGPGTRLTVL.